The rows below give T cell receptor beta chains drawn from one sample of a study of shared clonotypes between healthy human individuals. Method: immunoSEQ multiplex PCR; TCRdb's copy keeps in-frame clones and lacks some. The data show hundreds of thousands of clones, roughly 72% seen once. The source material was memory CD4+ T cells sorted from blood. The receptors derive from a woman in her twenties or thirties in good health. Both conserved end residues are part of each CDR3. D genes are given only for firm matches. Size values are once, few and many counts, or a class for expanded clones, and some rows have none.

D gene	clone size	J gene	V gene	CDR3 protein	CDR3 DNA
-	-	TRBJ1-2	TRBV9	CASSVDYTNYGYTF	TGTGCCAGCAGCGTAGATTACACAAACTATGGCTACACCTTC
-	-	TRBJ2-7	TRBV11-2	CASSLSAVSSYEQYF	TGTGCCAGCAGCTTATCGGCGGTTAGCTCCTACGAGCAGTACTTC
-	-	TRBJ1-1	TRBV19	CASSIVAGLSMNTEAFF	TGTGCCAGTAGTATTGTGGCAGGCCTTTCCATGAACACTGAAGCTTTCTTT
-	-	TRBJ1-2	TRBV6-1	CASKGQGGYTF	TGTGCCAGCAAGGGGCAGGGTGGCTACACCTTC
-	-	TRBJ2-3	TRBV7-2	CASSFSGVGADTQYF	TGTGCCAGCAGCTTCTCAGGGGTAGGCGCAGATACGCAGTATTTT
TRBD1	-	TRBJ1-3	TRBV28	CASSERTGLERDTIYF	TGTGCCAGCAGTGAAAGGACAGGGCTGGAGCGAGACACCATATATTTT
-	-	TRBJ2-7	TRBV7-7	CASSQSRTSEQYF	TGTGCCAGCAGCCAGTCAAGGACGAGTGAGCAGTACTTC
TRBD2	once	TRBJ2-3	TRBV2	CASSQTSGRLTDTQYF	TGTGCCAGCAGCCAGACTAGCGGGAGGTTGACAGATACGCAGTATTTT
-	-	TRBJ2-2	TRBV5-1	CASSFRREGAGELFF	TGCGCCAGCAGCTTCCGGCGGGAAGGGGCCGGGGAGCTGTTTTTT
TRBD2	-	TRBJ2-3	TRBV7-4	CASNRLAGGRTSTDTQYF	TGTGCCAGCAACCGACTAGCGGGAGGCCGAACTAGCACAGATACGCAGTATTTT
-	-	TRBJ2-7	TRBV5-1	CASSVPGSYEQYF	TGCGCCAGCAGCGTTCCAGGGTCGTACGAGCAGTACTTC
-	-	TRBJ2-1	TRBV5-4	CASSAPGGGIYNEQFF	TGTGCCAGCAGCGCTCCGGGGGGCGGAATATACAATGAGCAGTTCTTC
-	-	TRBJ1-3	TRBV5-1	CASSPGTIGNTIYF	TGCGCCAGCAGCCCCGGGACCATTGGAAACACCATATATTTT
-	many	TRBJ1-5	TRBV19	CASSIWQGGNQPQHF	TGTGCCAGTAGTATTTGGCAGGGCGGCAATCAGCCCCAGCATTTT
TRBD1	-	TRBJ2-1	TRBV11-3	CASSLGGGTGLFF	TGTGCCAGCAGCTTAGGGGGAGGGACAGGGCTGTTCTTC
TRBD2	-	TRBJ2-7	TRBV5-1	CASSITGLAGGYEQYF	TGCGCCAGCAGCATCACGGGACTAGCGGGAGGGTACGAGCAGTACTTC
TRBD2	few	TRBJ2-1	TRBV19	CASRIGPSGSGEQFF	TGTGCCAGTAGGATAGGTCCTAGCGGAAGCGGGGAGCAGTTCTTC
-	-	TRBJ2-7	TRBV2	CASSVGSTRGGYEQYF	TGTGCCAGCAGTGTAGGAAGTACCCGAGGAGGCTACGAGCAGTACTTC
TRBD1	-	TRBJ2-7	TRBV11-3	CASSSTGAPQYF	TGTGCCAGCAGCTCAACAGGGGCCCCGCAGTACTTC
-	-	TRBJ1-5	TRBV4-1	CASSQGITGGNQPQHF	TGCGCCAGCAGCCAAGGGATCACAGGTGGCAATCAGCCCCAGCATTTT
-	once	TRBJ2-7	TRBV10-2	CATSKGDPYEQYF	TGCGCCACTTCGAAGGGTGACCCCTACGAGCAGTACTTC
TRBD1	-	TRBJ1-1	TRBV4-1	CASSQLDRGNTEAFF	TGCGCCAGCAGCCAGCTAGACAGGGGGAACACTGAAGCTTTCTTT
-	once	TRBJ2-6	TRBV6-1	CASSVGTPFGSGANVLTF	TGTGCCAGCAGTGTGGGGACACCCTTTGGCTCTGGGGCCAACGTCCTGACTTTC
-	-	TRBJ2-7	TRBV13	CASSPPPERSRDYEQYF	TGTGCCAGCAGCCCCCCGCCTGAGCGGAGTAGAGACTACGAGCAGTACTTC
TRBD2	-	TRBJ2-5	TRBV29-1	CSVTSGGPAKTQYF	TGCAGCGTAACTAGCGGAGGGCCCGCGAAGACCCAGTACTTC
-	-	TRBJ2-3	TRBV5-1	CASSDSEEGTQYF	TGCGCCAGCAGCGACAGTGAGGAGGGTACGCAGTATTTT
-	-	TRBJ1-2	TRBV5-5	CASSPATGLGYTF	TGTGCCAGCAGCCCCGCAACAGGGCTGGGCTACACCTTC
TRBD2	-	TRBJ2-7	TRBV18	CASSQGTRSYEQYF	TGTGCCAGCTCACAGGGGACTAGGTCGTACGAGCAGTACTTC
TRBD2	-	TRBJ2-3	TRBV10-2	CASKGTSGTDTQYF	TGCGCCAGCAAAGGGACTAGCGGCACAGATACGCAGTATTTT
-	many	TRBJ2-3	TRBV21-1	CASSKLQRPPSTDTQYF	TGTGCCAGCAGCAAACTTCAGCGGCCCCCTAGCACAGATACGCAGTATTTT
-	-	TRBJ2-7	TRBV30	CAWSVLGGTEQYF	TGTGCCTGGAGTGTACTAGGGGGGACAGAGCAGTACTTC
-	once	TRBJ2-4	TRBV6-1	CASNLDGLQNIQYF	TGTGCCAGCAATTTGGACGGTTTGCAAAACATTCAGTACTTC
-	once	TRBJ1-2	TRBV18	CASSPEKGNYGYTF	TGTGCCAGCTCACCGGAAAAGGGGAACTATGGCTACACCTTC
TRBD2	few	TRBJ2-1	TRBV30	CAFTRGLAGPGQFF	TGTGCCTTTACCCGGGGACTAGCGGGACCGGGGCAGTTCTTC
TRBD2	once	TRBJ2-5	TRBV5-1	CASSLPRRDWTSSETQYF	TGCGCCAGCAGCTTGCCCCGCCGGGACTGGACTAGCAGCGAGACCCAGTACTTC
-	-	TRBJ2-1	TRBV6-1	CASSGLSLRNNEQFF	TGTGCCAGCAGTGGACTATCCTTGCGGAACAATGAGCAGTTCTTC
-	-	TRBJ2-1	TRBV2	CASSPTRAFAYNEQFF	TGTGCCAGCAGTCCAACGCGGGCCTTTGCCTACAATGAGCAGTTCTTC
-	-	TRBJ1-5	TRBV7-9	CASSLDGSNQPQHF	TGTGCCAGCAGTTTGGACGGATCCAATCAGCCCCAGCATTTT
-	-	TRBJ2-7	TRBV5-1	CASSILSGELYEQYF	TGCGCCAGCAGCATACTATCAGGGGAACTCTACGAGCAGTACTTC
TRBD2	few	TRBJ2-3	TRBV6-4	CASSESSGDVTDTQYF	TGTGCCAGCAGTGAGTCTAGCGGGGACGTCACAGATACGCAGTATTTT
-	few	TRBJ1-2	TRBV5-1	CASSDSGYGYTF	TGCGCCAGCAGTGACAGCGGCTATGGCTACACCTTC
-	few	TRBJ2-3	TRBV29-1	CSDVRLGTDTQYF	TGCAGCGACGTGAGACTCGGGACAGATACGCAGTATTTT
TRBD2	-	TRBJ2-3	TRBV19	CASRTSGSTDTRYF	TGTGCCAGTAGGACTAGCGGAAGCACAGATACGCGGTATTTT
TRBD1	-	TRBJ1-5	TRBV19	CASRLSRTGDKPQHF	TGTGCCAGTAGGTTATCAAGGACAGGGGATAAGCCCCAGCATTTT
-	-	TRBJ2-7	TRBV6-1	CASSERRMFYEQYF	TGTGCCAGCAGTGAGCGGCGGATGTTCTACGAGCAGTACTTC